This entry lists 20 T cell receptor beta chains sequenced from one sample in a study of T cell repertoires in cytomegalovirus infection. One entry per CDR3 protein results from TCRdb running MiXCR on the reads. The profile covers 200,000 to 300,000 distinct CDR3 sequences, with less than 9.5% appearing a single time and about 15% taken by the ten largest. Sequences were obtained from PBMCs. These receptors were taken from a human donor in good health (CMV status not recorded). Some clones in this sample may be carry-over from other donors' samples.

In this sample, this clonotype turned up many times. The chain uses TRBV7-2 and TRBJ1-4; TRBD1 is a possible D gene (6 bases). V lost 2 bases, J lost 5 bases, and 9 bases lay in between. CDR1 SGHTA and CDR2 FQGNSA come from the germline V gene. The CDR3 has 14 amino acids. The CDR3 spells CASSLQGGNEKLFF. As DNA, the CDR3 is TGTGCCAGCAGCTTACAAGGGGGAAATGAAAAACTGTTTTTT.

The chain is built from TRBV5-1 and TRBJ2-2; D unresolved. Trimming left V 10 bases short and J 1 base short, with 14 bases between. The CDR3 is 14 amino acids. Looked up from germline, CDR1 is SGHRS and CDR2 is YFSETQ. CDR3 in amino acids: CAVSRSENTGELFF. For the CDR3, the DNA is TGCGCCGTATCAAGGTCAGAGAACACCGGGGAGCTGTTTTTT.

The chain is built from TRBV28 and TRBJ2-5; the match to TRBD2 covers 8 bases. Per germline, CDR1 MDHEN and CDR2 SYDVKM. The length of the CDR3 is 15 residues. After removal of 4 bases from V and 5 bases from J, the junction contained 9 bases not matched to a gene. The CDR3 DNA reads as TGTGCCAGCAGTTCGGGTTACGGGAGGGACGAGACCCAGTACTTC. Translating it yields CASSSGYGRDETQYF. The whole variable domain, remainder taken from reference TRBV28 and TRBJ2-5, is DVKVTQSSRYLVKRTGEKVFLECVQDMDHENMFWYRQDPGLGLRLIYFSYDVKMKEKGDIPEGYSVSREKKERFSLILESASTNQTSMYLCASSSGYGRDETQYFGPGTRLLVL.

There are a few counts of this clonotype. As DNA, the CDR3 is TGTGCCAGCAGCCAAGAAGGGAGCGGGGCGATGACCTACGAGCAGTACTTC. Protein product: CASSQEGSGAMTYEQYF. The chain has TRBV4-2 and TRBJ2-7; 7 nucleotides agree with TRBD2. Germline V lookup: CDR1 LGHNA, CDR2 YNFKEQ. The CDR3 is 17 amino acids. V lost 0 bases to trimming and J lost 2 bases; unmatched junction nucleotides: 10.

This clonotype came up many times. The chain recombines TRBV28 with TRBJ1-1; TRBD1 might be the D (5 bases). Germline assignment: CDR1 MDHEN and CDR2 SYDVKM. Trimming removed 7 bases at V and 2 bases at J, with 17 bases between. CDR3 length: 15 amino acids. The CDR3 loop is CASKGDGIINTEAFF. The CDR3 nucleotides read TGTGCCAGCAAAGGGGATGGAATCATAAACACTGAAGCTTTCTTT.

This clonotype came up many times. The chain carries TRBV5-6 and TRBJ2-2; 8 nucleotides align to TRBD2. Germline CDR1 is SGHDT and CDR2 is YYEEEE. The CDR3 extends over 17 amino acids. V trimming: 0 bases; J trimming: 4 bases; junction bases outside the gene matches: 8. The CDR3: CASSLVAGTISTGELFF. The CDR3 bases are TGTGCCAGCAGCTTGGTAGCGGGGACAATCTCCACCGGGGAGCTGTTTTTT.

This clonotype was counted between two and nine times. J is TRBJ2-2 and V is TRBV24-1, with D hard to call. The CDR3 has 12 residues. The V gene lost 7 bases and the J gene lost 6 bases, with 8 bases spanning the gap. Germline V gene data show CDR1 as KGHDR and CDR2 as SFDVKD. The CDR3 protein is CATREPSGELFF. CDR3 bases: TGTGCCACCAGAGAACCATCCGGGGAGCTGTTTTTT.

V usage is TRBV6-2 or TRBV6-3 and J usage is TRBJ2-2, with 7 bases identical to TRBD1. The CDR3 totals 13 residues. Unmatched junction bases numbered 5, after V lost 8 bases and J lost 5 bases. Germline assignment: CDR1 MNHEY and CDR2 SVGEGT. The CDR3 nucleotides read TGTGCCAGCCTCGACAGGGAGACCGGGGAGCTGTTTTTT. Translating it yields CASLDRETGELFF.

This clonotype was seen more than once but under ten times. This chain uses TRBV27 with TRBJ2-1; the D gene is possibly TRBD2 (5 bases). Trimming took off 3 bases at V and 10 bases at J, with 13 bases between the two ends. There are 13 residues in the CDR3. In germline, CDR1 is MNHEY, CDR2 SMNVEV (reference sequence). The CDR3 is CASSFDPRVEQFF. The CDR3 DNA reads TGTGCCAGCAGTTTCGACCCGAGGGTGGAGCAGTTCTTC.

Points on this clonotype: A much larger clonotype is one base distant, so this may be a read error. The rearrangement links TRBV7-2 to TRBJ1-2; D perhaps matches TRBD1 (5 bases). The CDR3 runs to 13 residues. Germline CDR1 and CDR2: SGHTA and FQGNSA. The CDR3 spells CATSLDRSYGFTF. The DNA of the CDR3 is TGTGCCACCAGCCTCGACAGATCCTATGGCTTCACCTTC. Supplemented by reference TRBV7-2 and TRBJ1-2, the full variable domain reads GAGVSQSPSNKVTEKGKDVELRCDPISGHTALYWYRQSLGQGLEFLIYFQGNSAPDKSGLPSDRFSAERTGGSVSTLTIQRTQQEDSAVYLCATSLDRSYGFTFGSGTRLTVV.

The sample holds a few counts of this clonotype. The gene calls are TRBV20-1 and TRBJ2-1; 10 nucleotides line up with TRBD2. V shed 1 base and J 9 bases; nucleotides not matched to a gene: 6. Germline-derived CDR1 and CDR2 are DFQATT and SNEGSKA (reference sequence). The length of the CDR3 is 14 residues. As DNA, the CDR3 is TGCAGTGCTAGAGTCCTAGCGGGAGCTGTTGAGCAGTTCTTC. Protein product: CSARVLAGAVEQFF.

This clonotype was counted at least ten times. This chain uses TRBV20-1 with TRBJ2-3, with TRBD1 as a possible D gene (6 bases). The CDR3 has 14 residues. Germline assignment: CDR1 DFQATT and CDR2 SNEGSKA (reference sequence). V was clipped by 8 bases and J by 8 bases, with 23 bases between them. The CDR3 nucleotides read TGCAGTCCTCCGGAGACAGGATCCTCCTCTACGCAGTATTTT. Its translation is CSPPETGSSSTQYF.

This clonotype is medium-sized (0.01 to 0.1%) in the sample. The V call is TRBV20-1, the J call TRBJ2-6; D tentatively reads TRBD1 or TRBD2 (5 bases each). CDR1 is DFQATT and CDR2 is SNEGSKA in the germline V gene (reference sequence). This CDR3 comprises 18 residues. Trimming left V 3 bases short and J 0 bases short, with 18 bases between. The CDR3 DNA reads as TGCAGTGCTAGTAACCAGGGAGTCCATTTCTCTGGGGCCAACGTCCTGACTTTC. Its translation: CSASNQGVHFSGANVLTF.

Remarks on this clonotype: This could be a read error, since a much larger clone is one nucleotide away. The chain recombines TRBV11-2 with TRBJ2-7; D is ambiguous. This CDR3 region has 12 residues. In germline, CDR1 is SGHAT, CDR2 FQNNGV. CDR3 sequence (DNA): TGTGCCAACAGCCCCCCCAACTACGAGCAGTACTTC. Its protein is CANSPPNYEQYF.

The CDR3 sequence: CASSLLGASDRVENYGYTF. CDR3 DNA: TGCGCCAGCAGCTTGTTGGGGGCCTCCGACAGGGTGGAAAACTATGGCTACACCTTC. J is TRBJ1-2 and V is TRBV5-1, with 7 bases identical to TRBD1. The CDR3 loop spans 19 amino acids. Per germline, CDR1 SGHRS and CDR2 YFSETQ. Trimming cost V 1 base and J 2 bases; bases outside gene matches: 17.

The V gene is TRBV5-6, the J gene TRBJ1-1; D is unresolved. This CDR3 is built from 14 residues. Germline CDR1 is SGHDT and CDR2 is YYEEEE. V was trimmed by 3 bases and J by 1 base, leaving 10 bases between them. CDR3 sequence: CASSSPPSNTEAFF. As DNA, the CDR3 is TGTGCCAGCAGCTCACCCCCTTCGAACACTGAAGCTTTCTTT.

Ten or more counts support this clonotype. The chain combines TRBV7-2 with TRBJ2-7; 15 nucleotides match TRBD2. V lost 4 bases to trimming and J lost 6 bases; unmatched junction nucleotides: 16. The CDR3 loop spans 19 amino acids. Germline-derived CDR1 and CDR2 are SGHTA and FQGNSA. The DNA for the CDR3 is TGTGCCAGCAGCTCCAGGGGACTAGCGGGAGGATTAGGGACCCTCGAGCAGTACTTC. It specifies CASSSRGLAGGLGTLEQYF.

In its sample, this clonotype was seen a few times. The chain joins TRBV19 to TRBJ1-4; a possible D gene is TRBD1 (6 bases). Per germline, CDR1 LNHDA and CDR2 SQIVND (reference sequence). CDR3 length equals 15 residues. V shed 10 bases and J shed 0 bases, with 15 bases lying between them. The CDR3 DNA reads as TGTGCCACCAGGGAAGGGGGTGCAACTAATGAAAAACTGTTTTTT. Protein product: CATREGGATNEKLFF.

This clonotype was picked up many times. The V gene is TRBV19, the J gene TRBJ1-5, with D maybe TRBD1 (6 bases). With 6 bases removed from V and 0 bases from J, the gap between germline ends came to 15 bases. This CDR3 has 16 amino acids. Germline values: CDR1 LNHDA, CDR2 SQIVND (reference sequence). The CDR3: CASRVQGTHSNQPQHF. DNA of the CDR3: TGTGCCAGTAGGGTACAGGGTACCCATAGCAATCAGCCCCAGCATTTT.

This clonotype was found many times. The chain links TRBV7-8 to TRBJ1-1; D not certain. The CDR3 sequence is 13 residues long. The V gene lost 5 bases and the J gene lost 7 bases, with 14 bases spanning the gap. Per the germline V gene, CDR1 is SGHVS and CDR2 is FQNEAQ. Here the CDR3 DNA reads TGTGCCAGCAGCAAACAGACTCGGGTTGAAGCTTTCTTT. It yields the protein CASSKQTRVEAFF. The variable domain in full, with the rest retrieved from reference TRBV7-8 and TRBJ1-1, is GAGVSQSPRYKVAKRGQDVALRCDPISGHVSLFWYQQALGQGPEFLTYFQNEAQLDKSGLPSDRFFAERPEGSVSTLKIQRTQQEDSAVYLCASSKQTRVEAFFGQGTRLTVV.